This passage covers 5 T cell receptor beta chains from one sample sequenced in a study of Ad26.COV2.S vaccination and SARS-CoV-2 variants (dated by TCRdb to the early 2020s). Library prep was done by the immunoSEQ multiplex PCR assay. Entries here come from immuneACCESS through TCRdb and include only in-frame sequences with V and J called. Some clones fail to appear in such tables; in the studies checked, an unresolved V gene covers under half of the shortfall, and the cause of the remainder is unknown. The sample table holds approximately 360,000 clones, of which under 90% were seen once. Of the sample, around 7.3% is held by the ten largest clones. What this sample's treatment or condition label stands for: roughly 20 received Ad26.COV2.S at low or high dose, single or two shots; roughly 5 received placebo; per-sample allocation not given. Repertoires of vaccine and placebo recipients were sequenced from samples taken on day 63 after the first injection.

This specimen was peripheral blood, taken in a trial of Ad26.COV2.S vaccine versus placebo. These receptors were taken from a person aged 18-60 years who received the Ad26.COV2.S COVID-19 vaccine or a placebo.

The gene calls are TRBV5-1 and TRBJ2-3; D remains unclear. V lost 1 base to trimming and J lost 5 bases, with 8 bases between them. This CDR3 is 13 amino acids long. Germline V CDR1 and CDR2: SGHRS, YFSETQ. The CDR3 DNA reads as TGCGCCAGCAGCTTGTTCGGTGAAGATACGCAGTATTTT. Its translation is CASSLFGEDTQYF.

The table lists this clone with a count of one. The rearrangement joins TRBV11-3 to TRBJ1-1; the D is unclear. Germline V CDR1 and CDR2: SGHNT, YENEEA. CDR3 size: 14 residues. The V end lost 0 bases, the J end lost 1 base, and 6 bases lay between the germline ends. Written as DNA, the CDR3 is TGTGCCAGCAGCTTAGATGGAAAGAACACTGAAGCTTTCTTT. Amino acids: CASSLDGKNTEAFF.

The gene calls are TRBV29-1 and TRBJ2-1; 7 bases are a match to TRBD1. CDR1 is SQVTM and CDR2 is ANQGSEA in the germline V gene. The CDR3 has 13 amino acids. The trim removed 6 bases at V and 2 bases at J, leaving 4 bases unmatched. The CDR3 sequence is CSVWQGAYNEQFF. The CDR3 DNA reads TGCAGCGTGTGGCAGGGGGCCTACAATGAGCAGTTCTTC.

V is TRBV4-3 and J is TRBJ1-2, with TRBD1 matching 12 bases. Germline CDR1 LGHNA, CDR2 YSLEER. The CDR3 extends over 17 amino acids. V was pared by 5 bases and J by 6 bases, with 13 bases of the junction left unmatched. The CDR3 DNA reads TGCGCCAGCAGCTCATGGGGCTCGGGACAGGGGGCAGATGGCTACACCTTC. It specifies CASSSWGSGQGADGYTF.

The CDR3 loop is CASSRPGTGELFF. The CDR3 DNA is TGTGCCAGCAGTCGCCCGGGCACCGGGGAGCTGTTTTTT. This chain uses TRBV6-5 with TRBJ2-2, with D unclear. Germline values: CDR1 MNHEY, CDR2 SVGAGI. The ends were cut back, 5 bases at V and 4 bases at J, with 8 bases in the middle. The CDR3 is 13 residues long.